What follows are 3 T cell receptor beta chains derived from one specimen sequenced in a study of blood T cell repertoires in COVID-19. Profiled with immunoSEQ multiplex PCR; TCRdb holds only in-frame clones, not every one. Among around 330,000 clones listed, roughly 90% were seen once. Sequencing used peripheral blood. The receptors shown here come from a woman aged 45-65 years with active or convalescent COVID-19.

The V call is TRBV5-4, the J call TRBJ2-7; TRBD2 agrees at 12 bases. CDR3 length: 20 residues. Germline CDR1 SGHNT, CDR2 YYREEE (reference sequence). V gave up 0 bases and J gave up 4 bases; unmatched junction bases: 17. The CDR3 DNA reads as TGTGCCAGCAGCTTGGCCAGCGGACTAGCGGGACCCCCGCTTGGGTACGAGCAGTACTTC. Protein: CASSLASGLAGPPLGYEQYF.

The chain couples TRBV5-6 to TRBJ2-7; D ambiguous. There are 15 residues in the CDR3. Trimming took 4 bases from V and 5 from J, leaving 19 bases between them. Germline CDR1 and CDR2: SGHDT and YYEEEE. The CDR3 loop reads CASSPSNSRQDEQYF. The CDR3 coding sequence is TGTGCCAGCAGCCCTTCGAATTCCAGACAAGACGAGCAGTACTTC.

The chain uses TRBV27 and TRBJ2-7; 8 bases line up with TRBD2. The germline CDR1 and CDR2 sequences are MNHEY and SMNVEV (reference sequence). V lost 0 bases, J lost 4 bases, and 8 bases stayed unmatched. The CDR3 runs to 16 residues. CDR3 sequence (DNA): TGTGCCAGCAGTTTATCTGGGCGGCGGGGGGTGTACGAGCAGTACTTC. Encoded protein: CASSLSGRRGVYEQYF.